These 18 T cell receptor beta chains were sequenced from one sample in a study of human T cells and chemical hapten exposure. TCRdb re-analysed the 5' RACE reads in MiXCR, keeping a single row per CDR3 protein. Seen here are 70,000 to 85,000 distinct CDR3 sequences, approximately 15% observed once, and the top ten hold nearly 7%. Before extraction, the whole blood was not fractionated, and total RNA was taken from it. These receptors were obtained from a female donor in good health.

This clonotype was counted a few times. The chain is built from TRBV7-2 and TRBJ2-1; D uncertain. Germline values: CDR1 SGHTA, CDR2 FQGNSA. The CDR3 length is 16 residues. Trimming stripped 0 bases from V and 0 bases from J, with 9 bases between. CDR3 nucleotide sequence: TGTGCCAGCAGCTTAGCTTCCCCTAGCTCCTACAATGAGCAGTTCTTC. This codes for CASSLASPSSYNEQFF.

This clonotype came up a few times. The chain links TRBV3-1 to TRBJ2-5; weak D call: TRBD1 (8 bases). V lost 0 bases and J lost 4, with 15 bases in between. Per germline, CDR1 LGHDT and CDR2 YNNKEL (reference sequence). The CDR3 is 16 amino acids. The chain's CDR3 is CASSQEGTGGAETQYF. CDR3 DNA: TGTGCCAGCAGCCAAGAAGGTACAGGGGGGGCAGAGACCCAGTACTTC.

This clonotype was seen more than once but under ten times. CDR3 in DNA: TGTGCCAGCAGTTACCTTTCAGTCGAAAACATTCAGTACTTC. Its protein is CASSYLSVENIQYF. This chain connects TRBV6-2 or TRBV6-3 to TRBJ2-4; D remains unclear. Germline lookup yields CDR1 MNHEY and CDR2 SVGEGT. The CDR3 is 14 residues long. V was shortened by 2 bases and J by 5 bases, with 10 bases between the two germline ends.

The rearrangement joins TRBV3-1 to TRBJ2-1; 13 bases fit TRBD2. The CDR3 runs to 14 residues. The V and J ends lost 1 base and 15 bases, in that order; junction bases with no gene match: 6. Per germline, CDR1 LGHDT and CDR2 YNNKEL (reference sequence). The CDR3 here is CASSQGLAGGETFF. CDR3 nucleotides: TGTGCCAGCAGCCAAGGACTAGCGGGGGGTGAAACGTTCTTC.

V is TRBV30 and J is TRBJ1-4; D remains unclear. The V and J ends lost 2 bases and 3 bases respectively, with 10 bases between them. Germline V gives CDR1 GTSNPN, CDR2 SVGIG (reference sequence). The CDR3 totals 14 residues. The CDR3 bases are TGTGCCTGGAGTTGGAAGGGTGCTAATGAAAAACTGTTTTTT. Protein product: CAWSWKGANEKLFF.

The CDR3 reads CASSNRGRGEAAFF. CDR3 in DNA: TGTGCCAGCAGTAACCGGGGTCGAGGTGAGGCGGCTTTCTTT. J is TRBJ1-1 and V is TRBV6-5; D is undetermined. The germline V and J ends were trimmed by 5 bases and 11 bases, with 21 bases remaining between them. The V gene's germline CDR1 is MNHEY and CDR2 SVGAGI. The CDR3 has 14 amino acids.

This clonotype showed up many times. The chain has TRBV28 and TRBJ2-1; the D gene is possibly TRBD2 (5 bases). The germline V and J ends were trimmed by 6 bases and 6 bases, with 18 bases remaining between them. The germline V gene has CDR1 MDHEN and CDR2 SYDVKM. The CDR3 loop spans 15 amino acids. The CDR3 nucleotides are TGTGCCAGCAGCACTAGTGTACCCCGGCGCAATGAGCAGTTCTTC. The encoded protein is CASSTSVPRRNEQFF. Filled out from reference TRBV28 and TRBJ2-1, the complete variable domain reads DVKVTQSSRYLVKRTGEKVFLECVQDMDHENMFWYRQDPGLGLRLIYFSYDVKMKEKGDIPEGYSVSREKKERFSLILESASTNQTSMYLCASSTSVPRRNEQFFGPGTRLTVL.

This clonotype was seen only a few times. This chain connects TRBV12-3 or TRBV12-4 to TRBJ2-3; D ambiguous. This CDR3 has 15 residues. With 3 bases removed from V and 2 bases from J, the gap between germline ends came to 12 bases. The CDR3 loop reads CASSFRWTITDTQYF. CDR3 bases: TGTGCCAGCAGTTTCAGGTGGACGATCACAGATACGCAGTATTTT.

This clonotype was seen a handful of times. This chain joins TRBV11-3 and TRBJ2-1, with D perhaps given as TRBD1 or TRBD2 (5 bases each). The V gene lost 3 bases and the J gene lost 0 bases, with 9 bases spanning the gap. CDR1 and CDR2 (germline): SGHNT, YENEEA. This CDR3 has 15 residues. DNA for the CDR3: TGTGCCAGCAGCTTTTGGGGGTCCTCCTACAATGAGCAGTTCTTC. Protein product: CASSFWGSSYNEQFF.

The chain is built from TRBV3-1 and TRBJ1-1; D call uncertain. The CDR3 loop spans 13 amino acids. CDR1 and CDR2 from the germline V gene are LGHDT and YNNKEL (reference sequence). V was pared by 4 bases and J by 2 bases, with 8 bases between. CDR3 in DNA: TGTGCCAGCAGCCCCCGAGATAACACTGAAGCTTTCTTT. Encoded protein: CASSPRDNTEAFF.

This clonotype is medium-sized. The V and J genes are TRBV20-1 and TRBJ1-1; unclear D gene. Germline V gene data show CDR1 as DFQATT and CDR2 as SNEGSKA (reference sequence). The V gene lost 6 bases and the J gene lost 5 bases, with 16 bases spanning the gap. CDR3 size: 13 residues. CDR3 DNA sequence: TGCAGTGCGCTCAATCGGATGGAGACTGAAGCTTTCTTT. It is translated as CSALNRMETEAFF.

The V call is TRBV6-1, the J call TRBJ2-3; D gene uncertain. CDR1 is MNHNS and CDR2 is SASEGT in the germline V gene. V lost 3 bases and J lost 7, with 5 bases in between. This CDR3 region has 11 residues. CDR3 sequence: CASSEPNTQYF. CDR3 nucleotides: TGTGCCAGCAGTGAGCCGAATACGCAGTATTTT.

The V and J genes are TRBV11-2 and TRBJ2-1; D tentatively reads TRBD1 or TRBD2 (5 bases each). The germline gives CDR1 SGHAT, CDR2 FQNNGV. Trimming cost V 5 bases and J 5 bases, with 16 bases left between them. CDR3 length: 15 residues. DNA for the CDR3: TGTGCCAGCAGCAGGGCCGGGACCCAGAACAATGAGCAGTTCTTC. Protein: CASSRAGTQNNEQFF.

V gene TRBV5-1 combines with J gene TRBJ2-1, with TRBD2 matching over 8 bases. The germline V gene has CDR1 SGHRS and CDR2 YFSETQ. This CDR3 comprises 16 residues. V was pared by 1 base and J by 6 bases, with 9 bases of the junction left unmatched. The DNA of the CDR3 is TGCGCCAGCAGCTTGAACGCCCTAGCGGGCCCCAATGAGCAGTTCTTC. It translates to CASSLNALAGPNEQFF.

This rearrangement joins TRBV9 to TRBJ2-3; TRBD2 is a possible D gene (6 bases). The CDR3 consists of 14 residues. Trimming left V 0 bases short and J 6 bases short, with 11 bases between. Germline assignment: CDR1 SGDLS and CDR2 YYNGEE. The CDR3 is CASSVEAAGDTQYF. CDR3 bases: TGTGCCAGCAGCGTAGAGGCCGCGGGGGATACGCAGTATTTT. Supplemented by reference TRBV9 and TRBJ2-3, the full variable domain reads DSGVTQTPKHLITATGQRVTLRCSPRSGDLSVYWYQQSLDQGLQFLIQYYNGEERAKGNILERFSAQQFPDLHSELNLSSLELGDSALYFCASSVEAAGDTQYFGPGTRLTVL.

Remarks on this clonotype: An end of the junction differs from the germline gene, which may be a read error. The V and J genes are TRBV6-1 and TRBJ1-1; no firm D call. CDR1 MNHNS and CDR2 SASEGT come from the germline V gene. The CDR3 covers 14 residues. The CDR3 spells CASSDTTLTFEAFF. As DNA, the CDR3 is TGTGCCAGCAGTGATACTACCCTCACCTTTGAAGCTTTCTTC.

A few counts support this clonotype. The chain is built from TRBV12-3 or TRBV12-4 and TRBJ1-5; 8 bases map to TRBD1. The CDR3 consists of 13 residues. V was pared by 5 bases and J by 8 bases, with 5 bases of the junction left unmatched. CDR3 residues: CASSGQGTKPQHF. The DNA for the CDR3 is TGTGCCAGCAGTGGACAGGGAACAAAGCCCCAGCATTTT.

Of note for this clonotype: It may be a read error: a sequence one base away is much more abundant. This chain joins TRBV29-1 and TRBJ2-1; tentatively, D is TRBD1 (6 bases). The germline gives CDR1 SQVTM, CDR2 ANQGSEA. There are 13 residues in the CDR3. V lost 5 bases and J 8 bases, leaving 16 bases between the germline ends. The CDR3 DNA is TGCAGCGTTCTCGCGGACAGCGGTGATGAGCAGTTCTTC. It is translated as CSVLADSGDEQFF.